The next 5 T cell receptor beta chains were all read from a single sample in a study of Graves' ophthalmopathy and Graves' hyperthyroidism. The TCR beta CDR3 regions underwent amplification from RNA transcripts. HTBI primers primed a first-round RT-PCR, and a second-round multiplex PCR followed. A single record per CDR3 protein comes from TCRdb applying MiXCR to the multiplex PCR reads. This sample has 360,000 or so distinct CDR3 sequences, with around 18% found just once. Input material: peripheral blood. Receptors originate from a woman between 18 and 29 years old with Graves' ophthalmopathy.

Many counts were recorded for this clonotype. This chain links TRBV7-9 with TRBJ1-3; D is possibly TRBD1 (6 bases). Trimming took off 4 bases at V and 3 bases at J, with 19 bases between the two ends. The length of the CDR3 is 17 residues. From germline, CDR1 is SEHNR and CDR2 FQNEAQ (reference sequence). The CDR3 is CASSSSGGGALGNTIYF. CDR3 coding DNA: TGTGCCAGCAGCTCCTCGGGAGGGGGGGCGCTTGGAAACACCATATATTTT.

This clonotype was observed at least ten times. The chain is built from TRBV30 and TRBJ2-1, with 13 nucleotides matching TRBD2. Germline trimming cut 0 bases from V and 4 bases from J; bases unmatched to any gene: 0. The germline gives CDR1 GTSNPN, CDR2 SVGIG (reference sequence). CDR3 size: 15 residues. CDR3 region: CAWSVLAGGYNEQFF. The CDR3 DNA reads as TGTGCCTGGAGTGTACTAGCGGGAGGGTACAATGAGCAGTTCTTC.

The table lists this clonotype with many counts. The CDR3 spells CATAGGDSLNNQPQHF. In DNA, the CDR3 is TGTGCCACCGCTGGCGGGGACAGCTTGAACAATCAGCCCCAGCATTTT. V is TRBV24-1 and J is TRBJ1-5; 7 bases fit TRBD1. V lost 9 bases to trimming and J lost 3 bases; unmatched junction nucleotides: 13. The V gene's germline CDR1 is KGHDR and CDR2 SFDVKD. The CDR3 totals 16 residues.

The CDR3 spells CASRPPGTLSYEQYF. The CDR3 nucleotides read TGTGCCAGCAGACCGCCCGGGACTCTCTCCTACGAGCAGTACTTC. V usage is TRBV28 and J usage is TRBJ2-7, with D perhaps TRBD2 (6 bases). CDR3 length: 15 residues. V gave up 6 bases and J gave up 0 bases, with 15 bases separating them. CDR1 and CDR2 from the germline V gene are MDHEN and SYDVKM.

This clonotype was detected ten times or more. V is TRBV5-1 and J is TRBJ1-1; D is uncertain. V gave up 0 bases and J gave up 3 bases, with 9 bases separating them. CDR3 length equals 14 residues. In germline, CDR1 is SGHRS, CDR2 YFSETQ. CDR3 in amino acids: CASSLGPGYTEAFF. CDR3 in DNA: TGCGCCAGCAGCTTGGGTCCGGGGTACACTGAAGCTTTCTTT. The full variable domain, with the rest looked up from reference TRBV5-1 and TRBJ1-1, is KAGVTQTPRYLIKTRGQQVTLSCSPISGHRSVSWYQQTPGQGLQFLFEYFSETQRNKGNFPGRFSGRQFSNSRSEMNVSTLELGDSALYLCASSLGPGYTEAFFGQGTRLTVV.